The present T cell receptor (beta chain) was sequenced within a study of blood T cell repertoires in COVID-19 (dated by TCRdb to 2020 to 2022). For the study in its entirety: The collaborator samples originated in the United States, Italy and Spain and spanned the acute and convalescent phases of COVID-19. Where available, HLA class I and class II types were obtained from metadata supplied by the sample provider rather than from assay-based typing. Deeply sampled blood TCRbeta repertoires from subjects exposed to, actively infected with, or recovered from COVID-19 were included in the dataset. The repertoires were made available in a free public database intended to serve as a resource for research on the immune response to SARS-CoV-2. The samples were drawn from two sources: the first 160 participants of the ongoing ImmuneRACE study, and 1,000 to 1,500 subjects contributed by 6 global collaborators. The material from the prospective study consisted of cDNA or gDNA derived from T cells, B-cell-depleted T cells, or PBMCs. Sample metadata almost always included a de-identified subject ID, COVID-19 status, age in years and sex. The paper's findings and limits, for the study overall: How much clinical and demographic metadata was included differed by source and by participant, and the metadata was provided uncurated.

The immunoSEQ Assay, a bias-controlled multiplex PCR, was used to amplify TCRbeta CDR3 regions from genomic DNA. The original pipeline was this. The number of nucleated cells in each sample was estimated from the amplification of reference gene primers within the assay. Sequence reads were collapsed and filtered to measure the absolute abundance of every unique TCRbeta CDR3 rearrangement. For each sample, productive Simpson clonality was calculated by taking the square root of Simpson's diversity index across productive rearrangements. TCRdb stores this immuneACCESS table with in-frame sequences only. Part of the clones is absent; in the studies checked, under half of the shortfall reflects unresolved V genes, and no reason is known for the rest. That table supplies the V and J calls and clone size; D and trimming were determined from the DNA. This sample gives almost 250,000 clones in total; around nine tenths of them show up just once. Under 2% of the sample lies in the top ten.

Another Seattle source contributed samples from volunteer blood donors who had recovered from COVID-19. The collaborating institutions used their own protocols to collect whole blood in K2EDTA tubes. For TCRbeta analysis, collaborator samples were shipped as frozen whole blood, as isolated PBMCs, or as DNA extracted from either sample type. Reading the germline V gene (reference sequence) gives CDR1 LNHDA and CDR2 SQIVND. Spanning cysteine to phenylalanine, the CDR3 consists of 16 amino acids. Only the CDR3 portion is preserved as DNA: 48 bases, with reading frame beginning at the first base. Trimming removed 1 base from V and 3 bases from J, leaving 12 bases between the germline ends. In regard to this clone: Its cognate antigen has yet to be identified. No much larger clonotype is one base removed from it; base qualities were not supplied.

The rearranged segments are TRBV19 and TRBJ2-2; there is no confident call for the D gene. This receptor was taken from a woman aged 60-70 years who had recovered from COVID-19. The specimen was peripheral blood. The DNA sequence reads TGTGCCAGTAGTATAGCGTCAGGAATAGACACCGGGGAGCTGTTTTTT. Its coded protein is CASSIASGIDTGELFF.